Presented here are 4 T cell receptor beta chains from one specimen sequenced in a study of cytomegalovirus exposure and HLA in healthy donors. In the PCR, 60 Vbeta and 13 Jbeta primers were used. Assay: immunoSEQ multiplex PCR; the TCRdb copy retains only in-frame clones and omits some. Of 110,000 to 150,000 clones in the sample, roughly 79% were seen once. Sequences were obtained from PBMCs. The receptors were sampled from a man aged 18-30 years in good health and CMV-seronegative.

The CDR3 DNA follows: TGTGCCTGGAGTTGGTCCGGGATTTTTAATCAGCCCCAGCATTTT. Its protein product is CAWSWSGIFNQPQHF. V gene TRBV30 combines with J gene TRBJ1-5; no reliable D call. The germline V and J ends were trimmed by 2 bases and 4 bases, with 15 bases remaining between them. This CDR3 has 15 amino acids. Germline V gene data show CDR1 as GTSNPN and CDR2 as SVGIG (reference sequence).

Worth noting for this clone: Its ends do not fully match the called genes, so a read error is possible. J is TRBJ2-7 and V is TRBV2; D unclear. Germline lookup yields CDR1 SNHLY and CDR2 FYNNEI. The CDR3 has 11 amino acids. Written as DNA, the CDR3 is TGTGCCAGCAGTGATAGAAGTACCCTTTATTTC. As protein: CASSDRSTLYF.

With respect to this clone: Germline is not matched at one junction end, which may reflect a read error. The same CDR3 arises from other DNA sequences in this sample as well. The CDR3, as DNA: TGTTCCAGCAGCTTAGGGGGGGATGGCTACACCTTC. It translates to CSSSLGGDGYTF. The rearrangement joins TRBV7-9 to TRBJ1-2, with D perhaps TRBD1 (6 bases). CDR1 SEHNR and CDR2 FQNEAQ come from the germline V gene (reference sequence). This CDR3 is 12 amino acids long.

The J gene is TRBJ2-7, the V gene TRBV1; TRBD1 reflects the table's D call only, with no check against the DNA. TRBV1 is shown as a pseudogene. This CDR3 spans 15 amino acids. The CDR3 bases are TGCACCAGCAGCCAAGAGACAGGACTCTCCTACGAGCAGTACTTC. Protein: CTSSQETGLSYEQYF.